One and the same sample provided the 12 T cell receptor beta chains below, sequenced in a study of STAT3 mutations in large granular lymphocyte leukemia. Study conclusions and caveats: At least one immunodominant TCR beta clonotype appeared in every T-cell large granular lymphocyte leukemia patient.

Their antigen targets remain unknown. Method: immunoSEQ multiplex PCR; TCRdb's copy keeps in-frame clones and lacks some. The sample holds under 3,000 clones; approximately 51% are singletons and the top ten take approximately 55%. Material for sequencing was peripheral blood mononuclear cells. The receptors here all came from a man between 60 and 70 years old with T-cell large granular lymphocyte leukemia. Some clones in this sample may be carry-over from other donors' samples.

The CDR3 here is CASSLEGVSYEQYF. The CDR3 nucleotides read TGTGCCAGCAGCTTGGAGGGGGTGAGTTACGAGCAGTACTTC. The J gene is TRBJ2-7, the V gene TRBV5-4, with D maybe TRBD1 (6 bases). The CDR3 sequence is 14 residues long. Germline-derived CDR1 and CDR2 are SGHNT and YYREEE (reference sequence). The ends were cut back, 0 bases at V and 4 bases at J, with 11 bases in the middle.

This clone appeared a few times. V usage is TRBV7-9 and J usage is TRBJ1-2; possible D gene TRBD1, 5 bases. Germline V CDR1 and CDR2: SEHNR, FQNEAQ (reference sequence). Trimming stripped 1 base from V and 5 bases from J, with 8 bases between. The CDR3 length is 13 residues. CDR3 region: CASSLEGLYGYTF. CDR3 nucleotides: TGTGCCAGCAGCTTAGAGGGGCTGTATGGCTACACCTTC.

This chain connects TRBV5-1 to TRBJ2-5; 9 nucleotides agree with TRBD2. V lost 4 bases and J lost 2; bases outside the gene matches: 3. Looked up from germline, CDR1 is SGHRS and CDR2 is YFSETQ. The CDR3 runs to 14 residues. DNA of the CDR3: TGCGCCAGCAGCCGAGGACTAGCGCAAGAGACCCAGTACTTC. As protein: CASSRGLAQETQYF.

V gene TRBV6-5 combines with J gene TRBJ2-7; D is possibly TRBD2 (5 bases). The CDR3 covers 15 residues. Germline values: CDR1 MNHEY, CDR2 SVGAGI. The V end was cut by 2 bases, the J end by 4 bases, with 15 bases between. CDR3 coding DNA: TGTGCCAGCAGTTACCCGGAGGAAGGGTGTTACGAGCAGTACTTC. This encodes CASSYPEEGCYEQYF.

In DNA, the CDR3 is TGTGCCTGGAGTGGACAGTTCGTTGAGCAGTACTTC. Its protein is CAWSGQFVEQYF. The chain joins TRBV30 to TRBJ2-7; D possibly corresponds to TRBD1 (5 bases). The CDR3 length is 12 residues. The V end lost 1 base, the J end lost 7 bases, and 11 bases lay between the germline ends. Germline CDR1 is GTSNPN and CDR2 is SVGIG (reference sequence).

The V and J genes are TRBV7-2 and TRBJ2-7, with TRBD2 identical over 9 bases. This CDR3 has 16 residues. CDR1 and CDR2 (germline): SGHTA, FQGNSA. V gave up 5 bases and J gave up 3 bases; unmatched junction bases: 11. Here the CDR3 reads CASSRGVAGAVYEQYF. The DNA for the CDR3 is TGTGCCAGCAGCCGTGGGGTAGCGGGGGCAGTCTACGAGCAGTACTTC.

This clone came up a few times. The rearrangement links TRBV5-1 to TRBJ1-2, with 9 bases fitting TRBD1. V was clipped by 3 bases and J by 2 bases; unmatched bases: 5. The CDR3 totals 15 residues. From germline, CDR1 is SGHRS and CDR2 YFSETQ. The CDR3 spells CASSYGQGRNYGYTF. CDR3 in DNA: TGCGCCAGCAGCTACGGACAGGGGAGAAACTATGGCTACACCTTC.

The J gene is TRBJ2-3, the V gene TRBV5-1; unclear D gene. The V end was cut by 2 bases, the J end by 0 bases, with 13 bases between. This CDR3 is built from 16 residues. The germline V gene has CDR1 SGHRS and CDR2 YFSETQ. The CDR3 region has the DNA TGCGCCAGCAGCTTTGGTTCAGCAACTAGCACAGATACGCAGTATTTT. Its protein product is CASSFGSATSTDTQYF.

This clone was seen a few times. This rearrangement joins TRBV4-1 to TRBJ2-7; 7 nucleotides align to TRBD1. Per germline, CDR1 MGHRA and CDR2 YSYEKL. This CDR3 contains 16 residues. V shed 4 bases and J 2 bases; nucleotides not matched to a gene: 11. The CDR3, as DNA: TGCGCCAGCAGCCTCCTCTCCGGTACAGGGGCCTACGAGCAGTACTTC. Translation gives CASSLLSGTGAYEQYF.

The V and J genes are TRBV5-1 and TRBJ1-2, with 7 nucleotides matching TRBD1. The V and J ends lost 4 bases and 4 bases, in that order; junction bases with no gene match: 10. The CDR3 extends over 15 amino acids. Germline V gives CDR1 SGHRS, CDR2 YFSETQ. The chain's CDR3 is CASSRLRDSLYGYTF. The CDR3 DNA reads as TGCGCCAGCAGCCGTCTCCGGGACAGCCTCTATGGCTACACCTTC.

This clone was counted between two and nine times. The chain combines TRBV2 with TRBJ1-2; a weak D match, TRBD1 (6 bases). Trimming stripped 4 bases from V and 8 bases from J, with 11 bases between. Germline V CDR1 and CDR2: SNHLY, FYNNEI. The CDR3 totals 12 residues. The DNA of the CDR3 is TGTGCCAGCAGTGCCAGGGGATCGGGCTACACCTTC. Residues: CASSARGSGYTF.

The chain joins TRBV7-9 to TRBJ1-3; 7 bases line up with TRBD1. Germline CDR1 and CDR2: SEHNR and FQNEAQ (reference sequence). There are 15 residues in the CDR3. V lost 1 base to trimming and J lost 4 bases; unmatched junction nucleotides: 4. The CDR3 loop is CASSLGQGEGNTIYF. The CDR3 DNA reads TGTGCCAGCAGCTTAGGACAGGGCGAAGGAAACACCATATATTTT.